The 11 T cell receptor beta chains in this list originate from one sample, sequenced in a study of CD8 T cells in ankylosing spondylitis (dated by TCRdb to the late 2010s). Their antigens are not known. Receptors were amplified or captured by 5' RACE. The sequencing machine was an Illumina HiSeq 2500. TCRdb trimmed the raw reads at Q25, called clones with MiXCR and kept productive beta chains. Rows merge per CDR3 protein into single entries with the most common DNA and genes. Counted in this sample were about 220,000 distinct CDR3 sequences; about 18% of them appeared once. The ten largest clonotypes hold 40% to 50% of the sample. Paper-wide results and their limitations: Blood from ankylosing spondylitis patients appeared to be characterized by a TCR beta motif composed of about 8 highly homologous amino acid variants.

Sequenced material: blood, either unsorted or a sorted T cell fraction (not recorded which). The receptors stem from a male donor with ankylosing spondylitis.

V and J are TRBV9 and TRBJ2-3, with a possible D match to TRBD2 (7 bases). V lost 0 bases to trimming and J lost 2 bases, with 13 bases between them. Germline CDR1 and CDR2: SGDLS and YYNGEE. The CDR3 runs 16 residues. The CDR3: CASSVASGGLTDTQYF. For the CDR3, the DNA is TGTGCCAGCAGCGTAGCTTCCGGGGGGCTCACAGATACGCAGTATTTT.

This sequence joins TRBV6-1 and TRBJ2-7, with 13 bases identical to TRBD2. Germline trimming cut 6 bases from V and 6 bases from J; bases unmatched to any gene: 8. Germline V CDR1 and CDR2: MNHNS, SASEGT. The CDR3 is made up of 15 amino acids. The CDR3 coding sequence is TGTGCCAGCAGCCCCGGACTAGCGGGAGAGGGCGAGCAGTACTTC. It yields the protein CASSPGLAGEGEQYF.

This clonotype was picked up a small number of times. The rearrangement links TRBV20-1 to TRBJ2-3; TRBD2 is a possible D gene (5 bases). V lost 7 bases, J lost 5 bases, and 19 bases lay in between. Germline lookup yields CDR1 DFQATT and CDR2 SNEGSKA (reference sequence). This CDR3 has 14 amino acids. This chain's CDR3 is CSVISRDTIDTQYF. The CDR3 region has the DNA TGCAGTGTTATCTCCCGGGATACCATAGATACGCAGTATTTT.

The chain employs TRBV30 and TRBJ2-1; tentatively, D is TRBD1 or TRBD2 (6 bases each). This CDR3 is 14 amino acids long. Germline lookup yields CDR1 GTSNPN and CDR2 SVGIG (reference sequence). V was cut by 2 bases and J by 1 base, with 9 bases left in between. The CDR3 sequence is CAWSIGGSYNEQFF. The CDR3 nucleotides are TGTGCCTGGAGTATAGGGGGGTCCTACAATGAGCAGTTCTTC. Variable domain in full (rest from reference TRBV30 and TRBJ2-1): SQTIHQWPATLVQPVGSPLSLECTVEGTSNPNLYWYRQAAGRGLQLLFYSVGIGQISSEVPQNLSASRPQDRQFILSSKKLLLSDSGFYLCAWSIGGSYNEQFFGPGTRLTVL.

There are a few counts of this clonotype. The chain has TRBV7-2 and TRBJ1-5; possible D gene TRBD1, 5 bases. Germline V gives CDR1 SGHTA, CDR2 FQGNSA. Trimming removed 5 bases from V and 5 bases from J, with 10 bases in between. The CDR3 has 13 residues. This CDR3 reads CASSPRGDQPQHF. CDR3 DNA sequence: TGTGCCAGCAGCCCCCGGGGGGATCAGCCCCAGCATTTT.

This chain connects TRBV6-5 to TRBJ2-5, with D perhaps TRBD1 (6 bases). There are 13 residues in the CDR3. V was trimmed by 4 bases and J by 4 bases, leaving 10 bases between them. Germline V gene data show CDR1 as MNHEY and CDR2 as SVGAGI. CDR3 amino acids: CASSSGVVETQYF. The CDR3 DNA reads as TGTGCCAGCAGTTCAGGGGTTGTAGAGACCCAGTACTTC.

This clonotype was seen a few times. The chain carries TRBV6-5 and TRBJ2-1, with D possibly TRBD1 on 6 matching bases. Germline V gene lookup returns CDR1 MNHEY and CDR2 SVGAGI. This CDR3 has 13 residues. Deletions cut 4 bases from V and 7 bases from J, with 11 bases between. CDR3 loop: CASSSFDRNEQFF. In nucleotides, the CDR3 is TGTGCCAGCAGTTCCTTCGACAGGAATGAGCAGTTCTTC.

The rearrangement uses TRBV6-5 and TRBJ2-2, with D possibly being TRBD2 (7 bases). The CDR3 is made up of 18 amino acids. The germline gives CDR1 MNHEY, CDR2 SVGAGI. V was shortened by 0 bases and J by 2 bases, with 16 bases between the two germline ends. The CDR3 nucleotides are TGTGCCAGCAGTTACTCGACCCAGGGGAGGGTTAACACCGGGGAGCTGTTTTTT. This sequence encodes CASSYSTQGRVNTGELFF.

CDR3 DNA sequence: TGTGCCAGCAGCTTAAACCCGGGGCTTACCTACGAGCAGTACTTC. It encodes CASSLNPGLTYEQYF. This chain joins TRBV7-8 and TRBJ2-7; D possibly uses TRBD1 or TRBD2 (5 bases each). V lost 2 bases and J lost 2, with 13 bases in between. CDR1 and CDR2 from the germline V gene are SGHVS and FQNEAQ. CDR3 length: 15 residues.

This chain connects TRBV11-1 to TRBJ1-3; possibly TRBD1 for D (6 bases). The germline gives CDR1 SGHAT, CDR2 FQDESV (reference sequence). Trimming left V 5 bases short and J 0 bases short, with 23 bases between. This CDR3 has 19 residues. The CDR3 DNA reads TGTGCCAGCAGCACTACTTTCAGGACAGAAAGCTCCTCTGGAAACACCATATATTTT. Protein sequence: CASSTTFRTESSSGNTIYF.

V usage is TRBV19 and J usage is TRBJ2-1, with TRBD2 matching 7 bases. This CDR3 region has 16 residues. The J segment lost 0 bases and the V segment lost 4 bases, leaving 6 bases of the junction unmatched. Germline CDR1 and CDR2: LNHDA and SQIVND (reference sequence). The CDR3 spells CASSTPSGVSYNEQFF. The CDR3 bases are TGTGCCAGTAGTACCCCCAGCGGGGTCTCCTACAATGAGCAGTTCTTC.